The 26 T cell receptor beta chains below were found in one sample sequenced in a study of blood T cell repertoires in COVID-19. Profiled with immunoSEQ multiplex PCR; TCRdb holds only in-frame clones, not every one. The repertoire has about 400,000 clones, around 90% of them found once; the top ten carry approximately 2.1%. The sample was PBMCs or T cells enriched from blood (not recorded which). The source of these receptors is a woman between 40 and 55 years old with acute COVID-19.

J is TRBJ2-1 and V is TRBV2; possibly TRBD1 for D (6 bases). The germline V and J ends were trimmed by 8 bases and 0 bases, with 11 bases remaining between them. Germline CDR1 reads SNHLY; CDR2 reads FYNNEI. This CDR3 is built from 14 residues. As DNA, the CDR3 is TGTGCCAGCCGAGACAGGAGCTCCTACAATGAGCAGTTCTTC. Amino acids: CASRDRSSYNEQFF. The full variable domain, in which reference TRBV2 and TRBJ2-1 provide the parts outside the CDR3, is EPEVTQTPSHQVTQMGQEVILRCVPISNHLYFYWYRQILGQKVEFLVSFYNNEISEKSEIFDDQFSVERPDGSNFTLKIRSTKLEDSAMYFCASRDRSSYNEQFFGPGTRLTVL.

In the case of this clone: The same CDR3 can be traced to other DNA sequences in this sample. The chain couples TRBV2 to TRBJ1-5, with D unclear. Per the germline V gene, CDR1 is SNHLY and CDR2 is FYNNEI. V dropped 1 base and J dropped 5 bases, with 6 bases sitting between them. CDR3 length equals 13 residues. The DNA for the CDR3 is TGTGCCAGCAGTGAAGGGAGGTATCAGCCCCAGCATTTT. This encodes CASSEGRYQPQHF. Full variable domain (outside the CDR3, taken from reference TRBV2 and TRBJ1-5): EPEVTQTPSHQVTQMGQEVILRCVPISNHLYFYWYRQILGQKVEFLVSFYNNEISEKSEIFDDQFSVERPDGSNFTLKIRSTKLEDSAMYFCASSEGRYQPQHFGDGTRLSIL.

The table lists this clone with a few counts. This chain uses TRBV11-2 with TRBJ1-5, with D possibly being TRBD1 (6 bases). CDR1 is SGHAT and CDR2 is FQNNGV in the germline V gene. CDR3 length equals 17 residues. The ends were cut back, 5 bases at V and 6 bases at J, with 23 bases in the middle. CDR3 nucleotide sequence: TGTGCCAGCAGCGAAACGAACCAGGTCCTAGGGGGTCAGCCCCAGCATTTT. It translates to CASSETNQVLGGQPQHF.

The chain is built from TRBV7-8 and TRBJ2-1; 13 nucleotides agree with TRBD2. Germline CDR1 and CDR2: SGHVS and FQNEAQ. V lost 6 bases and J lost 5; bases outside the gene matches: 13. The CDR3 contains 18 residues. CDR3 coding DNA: TGTGCCAGCAGTAAAACTAGCGGGGGGGCCTTCGTACACAATGAGCAGTTCTTC. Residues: CASSKTSGGAFVHNEQFF. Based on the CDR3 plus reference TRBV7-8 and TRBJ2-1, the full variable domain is GAGVSQSPRYKVAKRGQDVALRCDPISGHVSLFWYQQALGQGPEFLTYFQNEAQLDKSGLPSDRFFAERPEGSVSTLKIQRTQQEDSAVYLCASSKTSGGAFVHNEQFFGPGTRLTVL.

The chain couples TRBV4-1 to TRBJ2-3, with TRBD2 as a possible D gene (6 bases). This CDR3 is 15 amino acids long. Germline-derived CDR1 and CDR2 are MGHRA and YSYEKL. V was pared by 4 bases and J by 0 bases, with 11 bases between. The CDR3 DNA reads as TGCGCCAGCAGCCTCCACGGGACTAGCACAGATACGCAGTATTTT. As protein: CASSLHGTSTDTQYF.

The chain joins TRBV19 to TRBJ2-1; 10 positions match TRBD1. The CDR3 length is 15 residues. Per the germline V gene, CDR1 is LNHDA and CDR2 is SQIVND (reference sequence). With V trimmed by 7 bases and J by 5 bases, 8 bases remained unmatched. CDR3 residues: CASTSAGTGDNEQFF. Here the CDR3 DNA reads TGTGCCAGTACCAGTGCCGGGACAGGGGACAATGAGCAGTTCTTC.

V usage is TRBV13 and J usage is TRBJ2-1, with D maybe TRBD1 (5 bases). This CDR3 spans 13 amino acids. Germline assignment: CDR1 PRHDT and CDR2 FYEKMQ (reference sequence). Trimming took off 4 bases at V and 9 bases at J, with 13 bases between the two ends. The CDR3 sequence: CASSSTRRGEQFF. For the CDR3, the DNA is TGTGCCAGCAGCTCGACCCGTAGGGGTGAGCAGTTCTTC.

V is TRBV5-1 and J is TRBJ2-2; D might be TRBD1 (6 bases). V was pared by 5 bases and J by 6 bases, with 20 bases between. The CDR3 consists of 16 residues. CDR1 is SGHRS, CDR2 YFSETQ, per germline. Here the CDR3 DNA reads TGCGCCAGCAGGAACCAACAGGGATCCCGGGCCGGGGAGCTGTTTTTT. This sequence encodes CASRNQQGSRAGELFF.

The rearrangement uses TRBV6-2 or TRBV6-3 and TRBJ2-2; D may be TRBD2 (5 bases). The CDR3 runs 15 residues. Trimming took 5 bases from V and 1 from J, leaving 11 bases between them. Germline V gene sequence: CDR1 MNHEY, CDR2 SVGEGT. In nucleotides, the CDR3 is TGTGCCAGCAGTAAATCAGGAGGGAACACCGGGGAGCTGTTTTTT. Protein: CASSKSGGNTGELFF.

CDR3 amino acids: CASSWNAGRHEQYF. Here the CDR3 DNA reads TGTGCCAGCAGCTGGAATGCAGGGCGCCACGAGCAGTACTTC. The J gene is TRBJ2-7, the V gene TRBV5-6; D is possibly TRBD1 (5 bases). Germline-derived CDR1 and CDR2 are SGHDT and YYEEEE. This CDR3 is built from 14 residues. The V gene lost 3 bases and the J gene lost 5 bases, with 15 bases spanning the gap. The full variable domain, its missing parts supplied by reference TRBV5-6 and TRBJ2-7, is DAGVTQSPTHLIKTRGQQVTLRCSPKSGHDTVSWYQQALGQGPQFIFQYYEEEERQRGNFPDRFSGHQFPNYSSELNVNALLLGDSALYLCASSWNAGRHEQYFGPGTRLTVT.

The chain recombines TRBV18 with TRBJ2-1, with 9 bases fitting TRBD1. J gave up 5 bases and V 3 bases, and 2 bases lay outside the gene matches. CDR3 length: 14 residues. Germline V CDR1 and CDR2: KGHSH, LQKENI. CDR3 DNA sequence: TGTGCCAGCTCACCGGGACAGGGCAACAATGAGCAGTTCTTC. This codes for CASSPGQGNNEQFF.

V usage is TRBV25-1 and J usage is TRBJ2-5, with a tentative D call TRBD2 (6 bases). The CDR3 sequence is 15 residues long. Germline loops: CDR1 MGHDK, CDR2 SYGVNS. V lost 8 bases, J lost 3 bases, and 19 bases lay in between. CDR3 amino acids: CASPEVDGGEETQYF. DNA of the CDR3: TGTGCCAGCCCTGAAGTGGACGGAGGGGAAGAGACCCAGTACTTC.

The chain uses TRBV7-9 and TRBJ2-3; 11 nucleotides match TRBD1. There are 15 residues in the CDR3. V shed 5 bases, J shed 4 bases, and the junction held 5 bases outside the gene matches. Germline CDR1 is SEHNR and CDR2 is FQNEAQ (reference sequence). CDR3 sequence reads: CASSRPGQGADTQYF. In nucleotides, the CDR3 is TGTGCCAGCAGCCGTCCGGGACAGGGGGCAGATACGCAGTATTTT.

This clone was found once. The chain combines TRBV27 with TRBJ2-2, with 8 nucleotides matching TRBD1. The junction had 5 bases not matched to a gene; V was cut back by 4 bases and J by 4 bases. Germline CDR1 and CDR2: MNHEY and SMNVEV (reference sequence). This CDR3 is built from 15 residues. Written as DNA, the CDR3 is TGTGCCAGCAGTTCCGGGACAGGAGGCACCGGGGAGCTGTTTTTT. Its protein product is CASSSGTGGTGELFF.

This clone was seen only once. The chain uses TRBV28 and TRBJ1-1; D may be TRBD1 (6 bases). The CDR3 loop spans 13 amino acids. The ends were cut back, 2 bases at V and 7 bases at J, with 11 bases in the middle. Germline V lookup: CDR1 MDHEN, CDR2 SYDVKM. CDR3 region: CASSLGNRDEAFF. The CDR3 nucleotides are TGTGCCAGCAGTTTAGGAAACAGGGATGAAGCTTTCTTT.

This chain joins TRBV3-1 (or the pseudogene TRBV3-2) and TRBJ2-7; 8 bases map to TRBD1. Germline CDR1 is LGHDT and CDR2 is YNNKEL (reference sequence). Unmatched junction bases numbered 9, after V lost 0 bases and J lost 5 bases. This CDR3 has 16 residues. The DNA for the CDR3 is TGTGCCAGCAGCCAAGAACTTAGGACAGGGTCCGACGAGCAGTACTTC. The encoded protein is CASSQELRTGSDEQYF.

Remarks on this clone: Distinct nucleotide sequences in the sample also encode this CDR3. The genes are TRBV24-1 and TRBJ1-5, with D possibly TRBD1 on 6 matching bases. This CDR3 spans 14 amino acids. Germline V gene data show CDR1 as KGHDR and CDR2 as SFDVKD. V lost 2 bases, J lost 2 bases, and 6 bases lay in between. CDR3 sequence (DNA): TGTGCCACCAGTGATTCAGGGGGCAATCAGCCCCAGCATTTT. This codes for CATSDSGGNQPQHF.

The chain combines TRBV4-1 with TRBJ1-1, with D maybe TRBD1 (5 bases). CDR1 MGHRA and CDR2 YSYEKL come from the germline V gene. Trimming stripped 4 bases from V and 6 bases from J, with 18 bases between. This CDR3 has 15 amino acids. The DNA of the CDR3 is TGCGCCAGCAGCCCCATGGGGGGGAGGACCTCTGAAGCTTTCTTT. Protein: CASSPMGGRTSEAFF.

CDR3 sequence (DNA): TGTGCCAGCAGACAGGGACCTCTTGGCGAGCAGTACTTC. Its translation is CASRQGPLGEQYF. The gene calls are TRBV2 and TRBJ2-7, with a possible D match to TRBD1 (6 bases). Looked up from germline, CDR1 is SNHLY and CDR2 is FYNNEI. Trimming left V 6 bases short and J 6 bases short, with 15 bases between. The CDR3 is 13 residues long.

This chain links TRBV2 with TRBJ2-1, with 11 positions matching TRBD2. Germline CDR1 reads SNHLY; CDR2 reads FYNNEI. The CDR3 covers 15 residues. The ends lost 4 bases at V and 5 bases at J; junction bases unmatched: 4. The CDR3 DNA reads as TGTGCCAGCAGTGTGACTAGCGGGGTAAACAATGAGCAGTTCTTC. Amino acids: CASSVTSGVNNEQFF.

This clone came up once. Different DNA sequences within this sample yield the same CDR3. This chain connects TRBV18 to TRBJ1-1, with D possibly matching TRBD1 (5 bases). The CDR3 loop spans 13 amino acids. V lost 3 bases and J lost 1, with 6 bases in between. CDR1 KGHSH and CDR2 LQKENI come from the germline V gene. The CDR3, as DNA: TGTGCCAGCTCACCTCAGGGGAACACTGAAGCTTTCTTT. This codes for CASSPQGNTEAFF.

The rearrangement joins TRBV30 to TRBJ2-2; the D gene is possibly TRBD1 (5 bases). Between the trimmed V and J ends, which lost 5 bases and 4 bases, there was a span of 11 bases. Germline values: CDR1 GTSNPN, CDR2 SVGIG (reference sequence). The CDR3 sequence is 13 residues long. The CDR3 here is CAWCRVGTGELFF. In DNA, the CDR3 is TGTGCCTGGTGCAGGGTCGGCACCGGGGAGCTGTTTTTT.

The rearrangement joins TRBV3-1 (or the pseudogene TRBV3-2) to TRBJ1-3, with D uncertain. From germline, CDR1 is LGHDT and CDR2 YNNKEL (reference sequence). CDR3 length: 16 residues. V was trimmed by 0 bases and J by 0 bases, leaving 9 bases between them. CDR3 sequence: CASSQDLQVSGNTIYF. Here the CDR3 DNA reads TGTGCCAGCAGCCAAGATCTCCAGGTCTCTGGAAACACCATATATTTT.

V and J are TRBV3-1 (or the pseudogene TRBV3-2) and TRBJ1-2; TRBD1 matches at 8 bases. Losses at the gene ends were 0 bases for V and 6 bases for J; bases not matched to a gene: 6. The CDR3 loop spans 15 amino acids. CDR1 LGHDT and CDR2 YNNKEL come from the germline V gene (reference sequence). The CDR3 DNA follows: TGTGCCAGCAGCCAAGACGGACAGGGACTCAATGGCTACACCTTC. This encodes CASSQDGQGLNGYTF.

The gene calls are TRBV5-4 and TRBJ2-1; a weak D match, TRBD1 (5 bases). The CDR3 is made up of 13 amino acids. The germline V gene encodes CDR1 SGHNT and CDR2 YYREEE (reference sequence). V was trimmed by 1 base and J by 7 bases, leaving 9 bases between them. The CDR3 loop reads CASSLRGANEQFF. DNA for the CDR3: TGTGCCAGCAGCTTGCGTGGGGCGAATGAGCAGTTCTTC.

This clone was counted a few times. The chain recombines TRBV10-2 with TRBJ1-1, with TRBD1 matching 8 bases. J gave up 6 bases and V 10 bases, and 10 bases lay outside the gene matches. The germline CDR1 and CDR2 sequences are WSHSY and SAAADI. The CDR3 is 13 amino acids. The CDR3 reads CATRQGRESEAFF. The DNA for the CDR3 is TGCGCCACCCGACAGGGGCGGGAATCTGAAGCTTTCTTT.